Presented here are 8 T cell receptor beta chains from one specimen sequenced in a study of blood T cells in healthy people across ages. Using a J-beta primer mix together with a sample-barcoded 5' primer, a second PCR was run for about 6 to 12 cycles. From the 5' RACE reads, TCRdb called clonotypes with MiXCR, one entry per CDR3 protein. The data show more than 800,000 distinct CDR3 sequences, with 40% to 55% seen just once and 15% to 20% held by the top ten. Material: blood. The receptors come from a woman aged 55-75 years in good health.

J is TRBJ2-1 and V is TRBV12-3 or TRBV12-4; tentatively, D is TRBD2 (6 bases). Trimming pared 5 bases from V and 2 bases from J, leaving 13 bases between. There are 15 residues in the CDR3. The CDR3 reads CASSPRLGPYNEQFF. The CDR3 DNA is TGTGCCAGCAGTCCCAGACTAGGGCCCTACAATGAGCAGTTCTTC.

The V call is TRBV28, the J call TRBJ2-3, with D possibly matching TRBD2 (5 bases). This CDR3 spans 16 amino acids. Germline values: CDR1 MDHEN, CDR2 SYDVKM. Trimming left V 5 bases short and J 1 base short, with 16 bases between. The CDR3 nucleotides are TGTGCCAGCAGTCCGGTCTGGGAGTTCGGCACAGATACGCAGTATTTT. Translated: CASSPVWEFGTDTQYF.

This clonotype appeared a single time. The CDR3 DNA reads as TGTGCCAGCAGCTTGACTTGGGGTTACCAAGAGACCCAGTACTTC. As protein: CASSLTWGYQETQYF. The chain uses TRBV11-2 and TRBJ2-7; D uncertain. With the DNA end fitting TRBJ2-5 better, the J assignment may be wrong. Germline CDR1 and CDR2: SGHAT and FQNNGV. This CDR3 comprises 15 residues.

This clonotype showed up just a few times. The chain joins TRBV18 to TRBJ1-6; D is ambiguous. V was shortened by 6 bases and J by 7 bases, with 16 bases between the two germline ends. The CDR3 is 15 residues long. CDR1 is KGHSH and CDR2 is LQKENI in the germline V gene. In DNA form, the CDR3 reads TGTGCCAGCTCCCCTGACACGGGAGAGAATTCACCCCTCCACTTT. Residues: CASSPDTGENSPLHF.

This CDR3 is CASSYGAHPTYEQYF. The DNA for the CDR3 is TGTGCCAGCAGTTACGGGGCGCATCCGACCTACGAGCAGTACTTC. This sequence joins TRBV6-5 and TRBJ2-7, with a weak D call TRBD1 (5 bases). V gave up 2 bases and J gave up 2 bases, with 13 bases separating them. Germline values: CDR1 MNHEY, CDR2 SVGAGI. The CDR3 has 15 amino acids.

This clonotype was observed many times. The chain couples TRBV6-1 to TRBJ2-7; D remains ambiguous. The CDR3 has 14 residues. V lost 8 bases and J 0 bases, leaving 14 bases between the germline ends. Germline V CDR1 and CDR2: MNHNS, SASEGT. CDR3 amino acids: CASGVIKGSYEQYF. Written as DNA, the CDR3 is TGTGCCAGCGGGGTTATAAAGGGCTCCTACGAGCAGTACTTC.

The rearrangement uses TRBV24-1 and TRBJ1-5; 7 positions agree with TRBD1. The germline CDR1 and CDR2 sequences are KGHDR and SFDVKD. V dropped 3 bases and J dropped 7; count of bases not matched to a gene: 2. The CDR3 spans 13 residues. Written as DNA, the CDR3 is TGTGCCACCAGTGATACAGGGGCACAGCCCCAGCATTTT. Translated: CATSDTGAQPQHF.

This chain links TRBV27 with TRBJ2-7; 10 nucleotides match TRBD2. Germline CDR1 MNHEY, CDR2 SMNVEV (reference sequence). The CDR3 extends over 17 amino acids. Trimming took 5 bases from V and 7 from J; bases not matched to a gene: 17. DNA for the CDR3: TGTGCCAGCAGTCACCTTCGGACTAGCGGAGAAATGGGGGAGCAGTACTTC. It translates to CASSHLRTSGEMGEQYF.